The 15 T cell receptor beta chains presented below share a single source sample, sequenced in a study of T-cell reconstitution after alpha-beta-depleted transplantation in children (dated by TCRdb to between 2015 and 2016). The library was prepared using PCR. Sequencing was performed on an Illumina HiSeq 2500. To normalize quantification of the TCRbeta repertoire, the TCR libraries were built with molecular barcoding that relied on unique molecular identifiers. TCRdb itself trimmed the public reads at Q25 with fastp, ran MiXCR and retained productive beta chains. Identical CDR3 proteins give one entry, which carries the most common genes and DNA. This sample holds more than 200,000 distinct CDR3 sequences; more than 20% were observed only once. The top ten clonotypes cover 4.5% to 5.5% of the sample. The treatment or condition label of this sample denotes: allogeneic hematopoietic cell transplantation with graft depleted of TCRalphabeta T cells and CD19 B cells.

Sample: PBMCs, mostly from graft donor cells, taken 360 days after TCRalphabeta/CD19-depleted stem cell transplant. The receptors originated from a female patient aged 2 to 10 who had a stem cell transplant for congenital amegakaryocytic thrombocytopenia, so the T cells may come from the graft donor.

The genes are TRBV20-1 and TRBJ2-1; D gene uncertain. The germline V gene encodes CDR1 DFQATT and CDR2 SNEGSKA (reference sequence). CDR3 size: 13 residues. V was cut by 5 bases and J by 6 bases, with 14 bases left in between. CDR3: CSARPLACNEQFF. In nucleotides, the CDR3 is TGCAGTGCTCGACCGTTAGCCTGCAATGAGCAGTTCTTC.

This clonotype occurred many times. V is TRBV28 and J is TRBJ2-7; D call uncertain. This CDR3 comprises 11 residues. With 4 bases removed from V and 6 bases from J, the gap between germline ends came to 7 bases. Germline assignment: CDR1 MDHEN and CDR2 SYDVKM. CDR3 bases: TGTGCCAGCAGTTCCCCTGGCGAGCAGTACTTC. Encoded protein: CASSSPGEQYF.

V usage is TRBV24-1 and J usage is TRBJ1-1; no reliable D call. Germline V lookup: CDR1 KGHDR, CDR2 SFDVKD. This CDR3 has 11 residues. The CDR3, as DNA: TGTCCGGTTAACCCGAACACTGAAGCTTTCTTT. This translates into CPVNPNTEAFF.

This clonotype was observed at least ten times. V and J are TRBV5-4 and TRBJ1-4; 7 bases are shared with TRBD1. The CDR3 consists of 14 residues. In germline, CDR1 is SGHNT, CDR2 YYREEE (reference sequence). V gave up 3 bases and J gave up 4 bases; unmatched junction bases: 3. This chain's CDR3 is CASSSGTVNEKLFF. The CDR3 DNA reads TGTGCCAGCAGCTCCGGGACAGTTAATGAAAAACTGTTTTTT.

The V gene is TRBV5-1, the J gene TRBJ2-2; D gene unclear. CDR1 is SGHRS, CDR2 YFSETQ, per germline. Trimming removed 0 bases from V and 1 base from J, with 7 bases in between. The CDR3 covers 15 residues. The CDR3 spells CASSLEGQNTGELFF. The CDR3, as DNA: TGCGCCAGCAGCTTGGAGGGTCAGAACACCGGGGAGCTGTTTTTT.

The J gene is TRBJ2-1, the V gene TRBV11-2; 10 positions match TRBD2. From germline, CDR1 is SGHAT and CDR2 FQNNGV. This CDR3 has 15 residues. V shed 5 bases, J shed 4 bases, and the junction held 5 bases outside the gene matches. The CDR3 sequence is CASSDGTSVYNEQFF. CDR3 sequence (DNA): TGTGCCAGCAGCGACGGGACTAGCGTATACAATGAGCAGTTCTTC. Combining the CDR3 with reference TRBV11-2 and TRBJ2-1 gives the whole variable domain EAGVAQSPRYKIIEKRQSVAFWCNPISGHATLYWYQQILGQGPKLLIQFQNNGVVDDSQLPKDRFSAERLKGVDSTLKIQPAKLEDSAVYLCASSDGTSVYNEQFFGPGTRLTVL.

The chain joins TRBV10-3 to TRBJ2-5; 11 bases line up with TRBD2. V shed 0 bases and J 7 bases; nucleotides not matched to a gene: 10. Germline V gives CDR1 ENHRY, CDR2 SYGVKD. This CDR3 is 17 amino acids long. CDR3 in DNA: TGTGCCATCAGTGAGTCGATCAGCCTCCTAGCGGGGGGGACCCAGTACTTC. It translates to CAISESISLLAGGTQYF.

The V call is TRBV5-5, the J call TRBJ2-3; TRBD2 agrees at 8 bases. Trimming at V came to 2 bases and at J to 3 bases, leaving 8 bases not matched to a gene. Germline V lookup: CDR1 SGHKS, CDR2 YYEKEE (reference sequence). CDR3 length: 16 amino acids. In DNA, the CDR3 is TGTGCCAGCAGCTTTAAAGCGGGGGAGGGGACAGATACGCAGTATTTT. Its translation: CASSFKAGEGTDTQYF.

This clonotype showed up just a few times. V is TRBV29-1 and J is TRBJ2-6, with 8 bases aligning to TRBD1. Germline trimming cut 5 bases from V and 2 bases from J; bases unmatched to any gene: 8. Germline CDR1 reads SQVTM; CDR2 reads ANQGSEA. The CDR3 spans 16 residues. The CDR3 coding sequence is TGCAGCGTTCCGGGACAGGACGATACTGGGGCCAACGTCCTGACTTTC. It translates to CSVPGQDDTGANVLTF. Full variable domain (rest looked up from reference TRBV29-1 and TRBJ2-6): SAVISQKPSRDICQRGTSLTIQCQVDSQVTMMFWYRQQPGQSLTLIATANQGSEATYESGFVIDKFPISRPNLTFSTLTVSNMSPEDSSIYLCSVPGQDDTGANVLTFGAGSRLTVL.

V and J are TRBV29-1 and TRBJ2-1, with TRBD1 matching over 9 bases. J gave up 6 bases and V 3 bases, and 3 bases lay outside the gene matches. From germline, CDR1 is SQVTM and CDR2 ANQGSEA. The CDR3 runs to 13 residues. The DNA of the CDR3 is TGCAGCGTTGAGGGACAGGGAATCAATGAGCAGTTCTTC. Its protein is CSVEGQGINEQFF.

Only a few counts were recorded for this clonotype. This chain connects TRBV20-1 to TRBJ2-1; 9 positions match TRBD1. The trim removed 2 bases at V and 6 bases at J, leaving 8 bases unmatched. This CDR3 has 15 amino acids. Germline V gene data show CDR1 as DFQATT and CDR2 as SNEGSKA (reference sequence). The CDR3 loop reads CSARKGQGFINEQFF. In DNA, the CDR3 is TGCAGTGCTAGAAAGGGACAGGGCTTTATCAATGAGCAGTTCTTC.

The gene calls are TRBV20-1 and TRBJ2-5; TRBD2 is a possible D gene (6 bases). The germline V and J ends were trimmed by 3 bases and 2 bases, with 16 bases remaining between them. Germline V lookup: CDR1 DFQATT, CDR2 SNEGSKA (reference sequence). The CDR3 covers 15 residues. CDR3 residues: CSASGSLAHQETQYF. CDR3 in DNA: TGCAGTGCTAGTGGGTCACTAGCTCATCAAGAGACCCAGTACTTC.

Only a few counts were recorded for this clonotype. The CDR3 region has the DNA TGTGCCAGCAGCCAAGTCGGGACCCCAAGTACCCAGTACTTC. Residues: CASSQVGTPSTQYF. This chain links TRBV3-1 with TRBJ2-5, with D possibly called TRBD1 or TRBD2 (5 bases each). Trimming removed 1 base from V and 8 bases from J, with 14 bases in between. The CDR3 sequence is 14 residues long. Germline V gene sequence: CDR1 LGHDT, CDR2 YNNKEL (reference sequence).

The V call is TRBV4-3, the J call TRBJ1-4; D not certain. V lost 1 base, J lost 8 bases, and 11 bases lay in between. The germline CDR1 and CDR2 sequences are LGHNA and YSLEER. The CDR3 is 14 amino acids. CDR3 bases: TGCGCCAGCAGCCAAGGCTGGGCGGGGGAAAAACTGTTTTTT. As protein: CASSQGWAGEKLFF.

A few counts support this clonotype. The rearrangement uses TRBV20-1 and TRBJ1-1; 7 bases line up with TRBD1. This CDR3 region has 13 residues. Germline V CDR1 and CDR2: DFQATT, SNEGSKA (reference sequence). After removal of 2 bases from V and 6 bases from J, the junction contained 6 bases not matched to a gene. This chain's CDR3 is CSARTGVGAEAFF. The CDR3 nucleotides are TGCAGTGCTAGAACAGGGGTTGGGGCTGAAGCTTTCTTT.